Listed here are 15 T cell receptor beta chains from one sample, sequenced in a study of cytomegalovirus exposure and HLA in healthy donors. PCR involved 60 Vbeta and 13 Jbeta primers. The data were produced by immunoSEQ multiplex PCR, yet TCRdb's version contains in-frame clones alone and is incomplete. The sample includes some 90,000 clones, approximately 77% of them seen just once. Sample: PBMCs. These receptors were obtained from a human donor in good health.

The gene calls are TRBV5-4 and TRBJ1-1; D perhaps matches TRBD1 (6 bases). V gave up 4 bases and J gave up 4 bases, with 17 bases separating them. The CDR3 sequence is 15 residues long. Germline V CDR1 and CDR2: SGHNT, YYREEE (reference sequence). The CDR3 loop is CASSDKQGRGTEAFF. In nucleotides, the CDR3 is TGTGCCAGCAGCGACAAACAGGGTCGGGGCACTGAAGCTTTCTTT. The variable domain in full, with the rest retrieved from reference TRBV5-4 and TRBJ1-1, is ETGVTQSPTHLIKTRGQQVTLRCSSQSGHNTVSWYQQALGQGPQFIFQYYREEENGRGNFPPRFSGLQFPNYSSELNVNALELDDSALYLCASSDKQGRGTEAFFGQGTRLTVV.

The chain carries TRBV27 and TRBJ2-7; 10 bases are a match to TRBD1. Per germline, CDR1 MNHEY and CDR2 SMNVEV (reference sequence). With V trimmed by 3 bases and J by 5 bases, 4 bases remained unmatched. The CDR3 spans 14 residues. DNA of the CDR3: TGTGCCAGCAGTTTCTACGGGACAGGGGACGAGCAGTACTTC. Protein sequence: CASSFYGTGDEQYF.

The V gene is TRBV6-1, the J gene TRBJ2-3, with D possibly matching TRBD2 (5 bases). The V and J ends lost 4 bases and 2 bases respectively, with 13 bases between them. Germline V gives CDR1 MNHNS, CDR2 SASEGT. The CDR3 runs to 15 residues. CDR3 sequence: CASSGRTGITDTQYF. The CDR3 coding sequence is TGTGCCAGCAGTGGGAGGACGGGGATCACAGATACGCAGTATTTT.

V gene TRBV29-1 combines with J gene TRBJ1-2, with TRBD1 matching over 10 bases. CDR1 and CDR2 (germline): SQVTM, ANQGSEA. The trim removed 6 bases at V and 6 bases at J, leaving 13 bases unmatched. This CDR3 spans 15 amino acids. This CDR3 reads CSVVKETGGRNGYTF. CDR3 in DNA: TGCAGCGTCGTAAAGGAGACAGGGGGCAGAAATGGCTACACCTTC.

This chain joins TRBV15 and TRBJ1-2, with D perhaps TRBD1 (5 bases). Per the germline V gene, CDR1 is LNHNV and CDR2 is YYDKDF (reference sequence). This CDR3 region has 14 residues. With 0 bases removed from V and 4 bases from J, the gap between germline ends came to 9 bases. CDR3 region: CATSREGGAYGYTF. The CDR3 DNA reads TGTGCCACCAGCAGAGAGGGAGGGGCCTATGGCTACACCTTC.

The CDR3 loop is CASSVGDRAGEHYGYTF. CDR3 DNA sequence: TGTGCCAGCAGCGTAGGAGATCGGGCAGGGGAGCACTATGGCTACACCTTC. The rearrangement uses TRBV9 and TRBJ1-2; weak D call: TRBD1 (6 bases). The CDR3 spans 17 residues. V gave up 0 bases and J gave up 3 bases, with 18 bases separating them. Per the germline V gene, CDR1 is SGDLS and CDR2 is YYNGEE.

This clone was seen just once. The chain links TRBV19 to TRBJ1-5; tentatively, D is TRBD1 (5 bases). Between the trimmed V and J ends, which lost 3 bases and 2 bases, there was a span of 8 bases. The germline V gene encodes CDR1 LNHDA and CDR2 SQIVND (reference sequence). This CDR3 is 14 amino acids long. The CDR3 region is CASSISRGNQPQHF. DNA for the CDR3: TGTGCCAGTAGTATCAGCAGGGGCAATCAGCCCCAGCATTTT.

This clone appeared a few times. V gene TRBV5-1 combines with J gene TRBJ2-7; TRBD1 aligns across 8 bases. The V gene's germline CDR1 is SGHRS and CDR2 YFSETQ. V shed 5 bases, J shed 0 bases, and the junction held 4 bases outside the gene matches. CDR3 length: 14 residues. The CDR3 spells CASRAGGNSYEQYF. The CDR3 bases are TGCGCCAGCAGAGCAGGGGGCAACTCCTACGAGCAGTACTTC.

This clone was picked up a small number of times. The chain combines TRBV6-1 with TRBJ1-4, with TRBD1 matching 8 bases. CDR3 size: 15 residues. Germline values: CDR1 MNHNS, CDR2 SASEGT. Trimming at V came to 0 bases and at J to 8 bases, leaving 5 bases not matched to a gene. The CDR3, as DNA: TGTGCCAGCAGTGAAGCGAGTACAGGGGGGGAAAAACTGTTTTTT. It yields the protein CASSEASTGGEKLFF.

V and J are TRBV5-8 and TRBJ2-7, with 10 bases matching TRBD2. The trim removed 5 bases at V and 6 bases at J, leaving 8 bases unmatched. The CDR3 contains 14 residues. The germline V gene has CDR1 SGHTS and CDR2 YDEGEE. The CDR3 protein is CASRKAGGRGEQYF. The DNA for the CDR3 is TGTGCCAGCAGGAAAGCGGGAGGGCGTGGCGAGCAGTACTTC.

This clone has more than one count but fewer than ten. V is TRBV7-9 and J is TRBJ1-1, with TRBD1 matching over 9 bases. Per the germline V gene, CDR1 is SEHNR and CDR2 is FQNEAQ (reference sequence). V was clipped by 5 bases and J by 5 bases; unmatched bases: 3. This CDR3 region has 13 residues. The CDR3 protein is CASSLGTGTEAFF. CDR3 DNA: TGTGCCAGCAGCCTAGGGACAGGGACTGAAGCTTTCTTT.

CDR3 loop: CASRGTGGGELFF. In DNA, the CDR3 is TGCGCCAGCAGGGGGACAGGGGGCGGGGAGCTGTTTTTT. This rearrangement joins TRBV10-2 to TRBJ2-2; 11 bases are a match to TRBD1. V gave up 6 bases and J gave up 7 bases; unmatched junction bases: 1. This CDR3 region has 13 residues. Looked up from germline, CDR1 is WSHSY and CDR2 is SAAADI.

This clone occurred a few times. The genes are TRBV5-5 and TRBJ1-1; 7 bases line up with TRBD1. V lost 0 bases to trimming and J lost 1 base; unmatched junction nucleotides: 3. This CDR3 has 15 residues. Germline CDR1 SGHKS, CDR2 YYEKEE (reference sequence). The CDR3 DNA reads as TGTGCCAGCAGCTTGGCCGGGACAGAGAACACTGAAGCTTTCTTT. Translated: CASSLAGTENTEAFF.

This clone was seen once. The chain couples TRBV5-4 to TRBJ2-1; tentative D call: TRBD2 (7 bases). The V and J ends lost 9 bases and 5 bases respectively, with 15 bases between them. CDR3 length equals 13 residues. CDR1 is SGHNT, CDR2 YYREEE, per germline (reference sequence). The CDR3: CATNRGGDNEQFF. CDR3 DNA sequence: TGTGCCACCAATAGGGGGGGGGACAATGAGCAGTTCTTC.

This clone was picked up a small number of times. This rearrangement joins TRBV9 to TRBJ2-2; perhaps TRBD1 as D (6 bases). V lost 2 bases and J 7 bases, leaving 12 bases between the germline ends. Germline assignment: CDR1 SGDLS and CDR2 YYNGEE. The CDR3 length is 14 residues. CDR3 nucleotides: TGTGCCAGCAGCGTTCACAACAGGGTCGGGGAGCTGTTTTTT. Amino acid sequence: CASSVHNRVGELFF.